The clone carrying this T cell receptor (beta chain) has only a few counts. Preparation of the TCRbeta library used unique molecular identifiers. TCRdb re-analysed the PCR reads in MiXCR, keeping a single row per CDR3 protein. The sample shows hundreds of thousands of distinct CDR3 sequences, approximately 15% of them seen only once. These data originate in a study of T-cell reconstitution after alpha-beta-depleted transplantation in children. The CDR3 is 16 amino acids. The ends were cut back, 5 bases at V and 5 bases at J, with 22 bases in the middle. The sample here was PBMCs from the stem cell graft donor, taken from the stem cell graft. The gene calls are TRBV12-3 or TRBV12-4 and TRBJ2-7; weak D call: TRBD2 (7 bases). The receptor's source is a human donor who donated a stem cell graft to a child with acute myeloid leukemia. CDR3 protein: CASSPLYEGGLDEQYF. The CDR3 DNA reads TGTGCCAGCAGTCCCTTGTACGAGGGGGGGCTGGACGAGCAGTACTTC.